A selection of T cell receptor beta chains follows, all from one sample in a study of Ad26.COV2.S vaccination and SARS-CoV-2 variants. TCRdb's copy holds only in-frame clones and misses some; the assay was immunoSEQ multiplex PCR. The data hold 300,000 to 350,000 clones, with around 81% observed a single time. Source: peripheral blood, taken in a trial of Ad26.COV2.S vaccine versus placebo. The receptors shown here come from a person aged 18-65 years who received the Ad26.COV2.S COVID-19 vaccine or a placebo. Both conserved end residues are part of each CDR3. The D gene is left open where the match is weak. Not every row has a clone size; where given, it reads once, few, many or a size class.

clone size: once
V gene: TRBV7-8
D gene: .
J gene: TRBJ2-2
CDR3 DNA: TGTGCCAGCAGCTTAGGGCCGACCGGGGAGCTGTTTTTT
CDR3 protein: CASSLGPTGELFF

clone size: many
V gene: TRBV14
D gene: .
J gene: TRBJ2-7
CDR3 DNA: TGTGCCAGCAGCCAAGATGAGGCACTACCCTACGAGCAGTACTTC
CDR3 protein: CASSQDEALPYEQYF

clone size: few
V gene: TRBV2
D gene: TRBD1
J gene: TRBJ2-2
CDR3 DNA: TGTGCCAGCAGCCGGGACAGGGGGACCGGGGAGCTGTTTTTT
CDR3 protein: CASSRDRGTGELFF

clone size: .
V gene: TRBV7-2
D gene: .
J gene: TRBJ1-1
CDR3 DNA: TGTGCCAGCAGCCCAACTCGGTCTCAGGGGACTGAAGCTTTCTTT
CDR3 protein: CASSPTRSQGTEAFF

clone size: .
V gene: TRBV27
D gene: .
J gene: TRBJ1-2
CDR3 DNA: TGTGCCAGCTCTCGACTGGCCGGGACAAGCTATGGCTACACCTTC
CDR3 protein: CASSRLAGTSYGYTF

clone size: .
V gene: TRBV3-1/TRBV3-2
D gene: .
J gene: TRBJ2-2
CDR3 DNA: TGTGCCAGCAGCCAAGCTGGACATACCGGGGAGCTGTTTTTT
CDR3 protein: CASSQAGHTGELFF

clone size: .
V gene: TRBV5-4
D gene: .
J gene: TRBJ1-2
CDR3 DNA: TGTGCCAGCATGCCTGGTTCGGCATTTTCAACCTATGGCTACACCTTC
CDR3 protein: CASMPGSAFSTYGYTF

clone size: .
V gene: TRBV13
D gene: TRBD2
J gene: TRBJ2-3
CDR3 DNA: TGTGCCAGCAGCTTCTCTCTTCGGACTAGCGGGGCCTCTTACCTTAGCACAGATACGCAGTATTTT
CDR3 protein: CASSFSLRTSGASYLSTDTQYF

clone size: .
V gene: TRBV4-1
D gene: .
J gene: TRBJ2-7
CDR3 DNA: TGCGCCAGCAGCCAAAAAGAACTGGATTACGAGCAGTACTTC
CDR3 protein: CASSQKELDYEQYF

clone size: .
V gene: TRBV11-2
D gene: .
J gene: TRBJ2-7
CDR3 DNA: TGTGCCAGCAGCCGGAGCCAGGTGAGGTCCTACGAGCAGTACTTC
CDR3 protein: CASSRSQVRSYEQYF

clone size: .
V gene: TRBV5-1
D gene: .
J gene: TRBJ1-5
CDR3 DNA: TGCGCCAGCAGAGACGGGGGTGATAGCAATCAGCCCCAGCATTTT
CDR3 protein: CASRDGGDSNQPQHF

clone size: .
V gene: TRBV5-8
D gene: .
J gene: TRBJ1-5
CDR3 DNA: TGTGCCAGCAGCCCAATCAAGTGGCAGAACAATCAGCCCCAGCATTTT
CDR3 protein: CASSPIKWQNNQPQHF

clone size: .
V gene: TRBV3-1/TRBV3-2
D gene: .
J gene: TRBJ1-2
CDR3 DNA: TGTGCCAGCAGCCAAGGGGCCGAGGGGTGGTCGGGCTACACCTTC
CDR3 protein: CASSQGAEGWSGYTF

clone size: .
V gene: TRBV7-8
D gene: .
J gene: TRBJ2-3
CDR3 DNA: TGTGCCAGCAGCGCGACAGCCGCCCGTCCAGATACGCAGTATTTT
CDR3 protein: CASSATAARPDTQYF

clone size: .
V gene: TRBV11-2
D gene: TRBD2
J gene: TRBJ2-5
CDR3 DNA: TGTGCCAGCAGCTTAGACCCTTACGGGGGGGAGACCCAGTACTTC
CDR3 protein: CASSLDPYGGETQYF

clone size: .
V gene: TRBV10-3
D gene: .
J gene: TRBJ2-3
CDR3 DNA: TGTGCCATCAGTGAGTTGAGGGGGGACACAGATACGCAGTATTTT
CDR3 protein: CAISELRGDTDTQYF

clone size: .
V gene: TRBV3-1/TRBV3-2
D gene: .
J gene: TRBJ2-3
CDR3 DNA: TGTGCCAGCAGCTTAAAGTATACGCAGTATTTT
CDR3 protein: CASSLKYTQYF

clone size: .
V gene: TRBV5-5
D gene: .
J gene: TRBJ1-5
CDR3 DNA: TGTGCCAGCAGCTTGGCAGGTGCCAGCCAGGGGCCCCAGCATTTT
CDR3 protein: CASSLAGASQGPQHF

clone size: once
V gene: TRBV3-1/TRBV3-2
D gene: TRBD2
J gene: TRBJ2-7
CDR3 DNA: TGTGCCAGCAGCCAATTTACCTTAGCGGGGGGGCCAAACGAGCAGTACTTC
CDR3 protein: CASSQFTLAGGPNEQYF

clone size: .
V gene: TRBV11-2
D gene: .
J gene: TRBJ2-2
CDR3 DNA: TGTGCCAGCAGCTTAGCCGGGGAGCTGTTTTTT
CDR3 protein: CASSLAGELFF

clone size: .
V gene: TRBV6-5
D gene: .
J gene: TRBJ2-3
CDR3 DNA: TGTGCCAGCAGTTACCCAGGGGGCACAGATACGCAGTATTTT
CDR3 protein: CASSYPGGTDTQYF

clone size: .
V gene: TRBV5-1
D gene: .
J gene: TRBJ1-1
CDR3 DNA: TGCGCCAGCAGCTTGGGACAGGCAGGTGGCACTGAAGCTTTCTTT
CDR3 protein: CASSLGQAGGTEAFF

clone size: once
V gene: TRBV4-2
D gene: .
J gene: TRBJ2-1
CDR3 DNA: TGTGCCAGCAGCCAAGAGGAAACCGACAGGTACAATGAGCAGTTCTTC
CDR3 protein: CASSQEETDRYNEQFF

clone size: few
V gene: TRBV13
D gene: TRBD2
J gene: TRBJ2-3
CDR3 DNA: TGTGCCAGCACCGCAACTAGCGGGGGAACAGATACGCAGTATTTT
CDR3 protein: CASTATSGGTDTQYF

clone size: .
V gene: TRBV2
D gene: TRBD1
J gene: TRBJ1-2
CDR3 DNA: TGTGCCAGCAGTGCCTCCGGGACAGGGGGCGGGGGCTACACCTTC
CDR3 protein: CASSASGTGGGGYTF

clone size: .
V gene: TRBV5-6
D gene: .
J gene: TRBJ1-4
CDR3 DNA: TGTGCCAGCACCCTGACGGGAACTAATGAAAAACTGTTTTTT
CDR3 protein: CASTLTGTNEKLFF

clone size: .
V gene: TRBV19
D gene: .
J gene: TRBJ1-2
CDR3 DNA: TGTGCCAGTAGTCTTAAAAGGGACAACTGGGGCTACACCTTC
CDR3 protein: CASSLKRDNWGYTF

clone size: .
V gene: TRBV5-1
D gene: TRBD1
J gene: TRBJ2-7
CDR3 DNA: TGCGCCAGCAGCGTGACAGGGGGCTCAGGTACCTACGAGCAGTACTTC
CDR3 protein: CASSVTGGSGTYEQYF

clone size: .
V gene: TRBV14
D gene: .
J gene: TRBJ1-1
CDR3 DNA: TGTGCCAGCAGCCCCCCTTCGGGGGCGGCGTGGTTTCCTGAAGCTTTCTTT
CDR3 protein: CASSPPSGAAWFPEAFF

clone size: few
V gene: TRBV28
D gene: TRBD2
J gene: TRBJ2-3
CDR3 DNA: TGTGCCAGCAGTTTAGAGGTAGCGGGACTGCAGTATTTT
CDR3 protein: CASSLEVAGLQYF

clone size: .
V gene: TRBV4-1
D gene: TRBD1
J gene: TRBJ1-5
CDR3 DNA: TGCGCCAGCAGCCTCAGGGACAGGGCGGGTCAGCCCCAGCATTTT
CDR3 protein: CASSLRDRAGQPQHF

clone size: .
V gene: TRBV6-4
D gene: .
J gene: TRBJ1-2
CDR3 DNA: TGTGCCAGCCTCAGCTATGGCTACACCTTC
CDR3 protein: CASLSYGYTF

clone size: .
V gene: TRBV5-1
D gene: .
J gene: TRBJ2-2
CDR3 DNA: TGCGCCAGCAGAAATTGGGGGGACACCGGGGAGCTGTTTTTT
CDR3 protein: CASRNWGDTGELFF

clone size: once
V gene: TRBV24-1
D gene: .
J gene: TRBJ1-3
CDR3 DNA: TGTGCCACCAGTGACCCGCGGGGGCCTGGAAACACCATATATTTT
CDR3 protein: CATSDPRGPGNTIYF

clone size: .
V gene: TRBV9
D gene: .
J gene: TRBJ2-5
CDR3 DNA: TGTGCCAGCAGCGCAACTCCAGGGGGAGGAGAGACCCAGTACTTC
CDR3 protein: CASSATPGGGETQYF

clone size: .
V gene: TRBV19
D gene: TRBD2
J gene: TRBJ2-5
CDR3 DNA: TGTGCCAGTAGTATTTCGGGGGGGGCCAGTGAGACCCAGTACTTC
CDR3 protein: CASSISGGASETQYF

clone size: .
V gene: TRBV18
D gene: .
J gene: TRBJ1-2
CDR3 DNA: TGTGCCAGCTCACCAAGTCCAGAGCCATATGGCTACACCTTC
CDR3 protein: CASSPSPEPYGYTF

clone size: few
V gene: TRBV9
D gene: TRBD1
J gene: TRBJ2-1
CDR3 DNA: TGTGCCAGCAGCGTACTCGGACAGGGTACTGCCATCAATGAGCAGTTCTTC
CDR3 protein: CASSVLGQGTAINEQFF

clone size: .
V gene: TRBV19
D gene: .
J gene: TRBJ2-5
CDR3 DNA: TGTGCCAGTGGTACTACAGGGTTTGGGGCAGAGACCCAGTACTTC
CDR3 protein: CASGTTGFGAETQYF

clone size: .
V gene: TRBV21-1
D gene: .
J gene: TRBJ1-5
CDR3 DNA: TGTGCCAGCAGCAAAAAGGGGGACACTCGAGGAGCCCAGCATTTT
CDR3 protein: CASSKKGDTRGAQHF

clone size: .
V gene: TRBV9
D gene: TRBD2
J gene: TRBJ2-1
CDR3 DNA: TGTGCCAGCAGCGCAACCCTCCTCAAGCGGGGGAGCTCCTACAATGAGCAGTTCTTC
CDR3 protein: CASSATLLKRGSSYNEQFF

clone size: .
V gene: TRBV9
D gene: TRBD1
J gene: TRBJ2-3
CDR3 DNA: TGTGCCAGCAGCGGAGGGACAGGGCGCGGCACAGATACGCAGTATTTT
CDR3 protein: CASSGGTGRGTDTQYF

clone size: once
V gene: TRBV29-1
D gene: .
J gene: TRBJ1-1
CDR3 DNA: TGCAGCGTTGACTCGGCAGGGACCACTGAAGCTTTCTTT
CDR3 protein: CSVDSAGTTEAFF

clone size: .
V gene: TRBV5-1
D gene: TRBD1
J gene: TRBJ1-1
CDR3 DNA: TGCGCCAGCAGCTTCGGGACAGCAATGAACACTGAAGCTTTCTTT
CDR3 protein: CASSFGTAMNTEAFF

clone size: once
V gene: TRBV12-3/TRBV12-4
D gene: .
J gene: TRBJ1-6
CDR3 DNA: TGTGCCAGCAGTTCCCTCTTAGGTGGATCCCTCCACTTT
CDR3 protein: CASSSLLGGSLHF

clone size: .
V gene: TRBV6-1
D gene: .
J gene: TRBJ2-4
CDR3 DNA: TGTGCCAGCAGTGAAGTTGGTACGGGCATTCAGTACTTC
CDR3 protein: CASSEVGTGIQYF

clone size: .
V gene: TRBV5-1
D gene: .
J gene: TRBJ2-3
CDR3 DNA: TGCGCCAGCAGCTTGGAGCGGCTGACAGATACGCAGTATTTT
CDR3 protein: CASSLERLTDTQYF

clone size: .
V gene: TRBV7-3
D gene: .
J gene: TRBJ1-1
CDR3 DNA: TGTGCCAGCAGCTTAACGGGGAACACTGAAGCTTTCTTT
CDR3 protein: CASSLTGNTEAFF

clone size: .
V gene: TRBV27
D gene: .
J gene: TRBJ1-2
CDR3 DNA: TGTGCCAGCAGTTTAAGAGGGGCACACTATGGCTACACCTTC
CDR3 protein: CASSLRGAHYGYTF

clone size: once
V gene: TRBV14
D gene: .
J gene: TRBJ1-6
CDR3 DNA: TGTGCCAGCAGCCAAGGGACTTGGGATTCACCCCTCCACTTT
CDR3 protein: CASSQGTWDSPLHF

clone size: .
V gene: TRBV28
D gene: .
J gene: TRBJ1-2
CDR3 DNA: TGTGCCAGCACAACAGGGTTCGGTTATGGCTACACCTTC
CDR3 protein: CASTTGFGYGYTF

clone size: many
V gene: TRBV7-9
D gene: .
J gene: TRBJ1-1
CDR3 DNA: TGTGCCAGCAGCTCCCTACAGGTACAGGCTGAAGCTTTCTTT
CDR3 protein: CASSSLQVQAEAFF

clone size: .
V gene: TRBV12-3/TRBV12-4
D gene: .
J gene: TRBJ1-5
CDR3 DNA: TGTGCCAGCAGTTTGCCGTATCAGCCCCAGCATTTT
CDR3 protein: CASSLPYQPQHF

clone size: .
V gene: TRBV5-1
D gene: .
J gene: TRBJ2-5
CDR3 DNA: TGCGCCAGCAGCTTGCAACAGCGATTTACCTCTCAGTACTTC
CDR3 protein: CASSLQQRFTSQYF

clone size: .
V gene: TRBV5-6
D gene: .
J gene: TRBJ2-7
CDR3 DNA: TGTGCCAGCTCCTTCGCACGAACCTACGAGCAGTACTTC
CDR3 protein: CASSFARTYEQYF

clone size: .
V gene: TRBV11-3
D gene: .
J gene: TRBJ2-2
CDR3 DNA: TGTGCCAGCAGTGAAAGGAGCACCGGGGAGCTGTTTTTT
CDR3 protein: CASSERSTGELFF

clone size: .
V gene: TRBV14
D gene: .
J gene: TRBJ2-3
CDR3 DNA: TGTGCCAGCAGCCAAGAGGTCGGGGGGCGAACAGATACGCAGTATTTT
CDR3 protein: CASSQEVGGRTDTQYF

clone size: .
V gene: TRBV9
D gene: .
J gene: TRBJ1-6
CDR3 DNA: TGTGCCAGCAGCGTAGCCCCAGGGAGTCGCAATTCACCCCTCCACTTT
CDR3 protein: CASSVAPGSRNSPLHF

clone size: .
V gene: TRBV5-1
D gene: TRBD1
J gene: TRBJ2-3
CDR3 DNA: TGCGCCAGCAGCCCTACCCCAGGGGGTATCACAGATACGCAGTATTTT
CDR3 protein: CASSPTPGGITDTQYF